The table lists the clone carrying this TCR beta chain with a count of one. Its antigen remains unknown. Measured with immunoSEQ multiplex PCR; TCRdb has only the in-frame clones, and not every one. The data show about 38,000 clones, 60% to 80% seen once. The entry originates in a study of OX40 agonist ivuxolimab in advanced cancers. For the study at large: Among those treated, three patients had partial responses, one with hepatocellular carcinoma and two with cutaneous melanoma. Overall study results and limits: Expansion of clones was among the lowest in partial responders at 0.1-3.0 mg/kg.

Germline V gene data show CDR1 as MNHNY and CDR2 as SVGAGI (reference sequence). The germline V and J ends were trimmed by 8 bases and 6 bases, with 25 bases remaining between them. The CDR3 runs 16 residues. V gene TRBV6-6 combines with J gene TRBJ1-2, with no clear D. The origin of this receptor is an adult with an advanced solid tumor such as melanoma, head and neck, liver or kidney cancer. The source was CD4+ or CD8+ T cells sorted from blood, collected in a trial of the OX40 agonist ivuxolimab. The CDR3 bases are TGTGCCAGCCTCCCTATCGGGGAGGGTTATCGGGATGGCTACACCTTC. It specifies CASLPIGEGYRDGYTF.